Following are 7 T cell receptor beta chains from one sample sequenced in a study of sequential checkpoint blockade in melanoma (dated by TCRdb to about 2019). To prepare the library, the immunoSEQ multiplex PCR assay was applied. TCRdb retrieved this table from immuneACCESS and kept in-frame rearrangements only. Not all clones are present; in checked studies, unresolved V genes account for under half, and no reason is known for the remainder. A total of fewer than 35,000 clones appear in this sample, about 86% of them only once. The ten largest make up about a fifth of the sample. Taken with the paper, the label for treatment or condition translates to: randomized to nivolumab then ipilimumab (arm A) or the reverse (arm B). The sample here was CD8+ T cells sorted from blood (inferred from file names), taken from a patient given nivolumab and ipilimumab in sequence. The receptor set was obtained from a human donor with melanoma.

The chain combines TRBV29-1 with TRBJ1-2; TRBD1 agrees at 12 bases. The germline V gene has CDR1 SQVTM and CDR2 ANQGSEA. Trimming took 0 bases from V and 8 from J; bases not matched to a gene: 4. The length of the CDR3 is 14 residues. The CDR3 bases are TGCAGCGTTGAAGAGGGACAGGGGGCCTTGGGCTACACCTTC. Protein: CSVEEGQGALGYTF.

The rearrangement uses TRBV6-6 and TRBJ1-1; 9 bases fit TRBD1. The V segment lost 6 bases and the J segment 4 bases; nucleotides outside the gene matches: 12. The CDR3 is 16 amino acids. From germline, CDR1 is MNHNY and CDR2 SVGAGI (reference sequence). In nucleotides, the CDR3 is TGTGCCAGCAGCCCCCGGGACAGGGCCGTGAGCACTGAAGCTTTCTTT. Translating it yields CASSPRDRAVSTEAFF.

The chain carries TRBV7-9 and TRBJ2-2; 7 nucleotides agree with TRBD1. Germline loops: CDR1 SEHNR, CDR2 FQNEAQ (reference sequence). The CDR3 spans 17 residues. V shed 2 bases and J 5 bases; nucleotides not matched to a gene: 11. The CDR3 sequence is CASSLKVGRQGTGELFF. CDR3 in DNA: TGTGCCAGCAGCTTAAAAGTGGGACGACAGGGAACCGGGGAGCTGTTTTTT.

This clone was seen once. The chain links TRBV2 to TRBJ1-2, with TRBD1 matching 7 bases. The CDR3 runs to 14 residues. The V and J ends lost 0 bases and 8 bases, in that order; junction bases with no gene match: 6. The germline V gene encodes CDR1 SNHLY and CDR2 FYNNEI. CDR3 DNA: TGTGCCAGCAGTGAAGCAAGAACAGGGGTCGGCTACACCTTC. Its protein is CASSEARTGVGYTF.

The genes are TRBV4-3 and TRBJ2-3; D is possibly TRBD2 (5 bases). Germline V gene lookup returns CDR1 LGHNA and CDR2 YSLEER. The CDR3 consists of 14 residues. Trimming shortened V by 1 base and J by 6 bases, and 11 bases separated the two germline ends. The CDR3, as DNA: TGCGCCAGCAGCCAAGGCCGGCGCGGGGATACGCAGTATTTT. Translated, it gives CASSQGRRGDTQYF.

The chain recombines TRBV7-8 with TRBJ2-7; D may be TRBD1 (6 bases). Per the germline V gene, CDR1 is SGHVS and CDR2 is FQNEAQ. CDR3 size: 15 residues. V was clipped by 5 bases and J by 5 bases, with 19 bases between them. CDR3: CASSPSGQGYNEQYF. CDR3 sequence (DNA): TGTGCCAGCAGCCCCTCCGGGCAGGGGTACAACGAGCAGTACTTC.

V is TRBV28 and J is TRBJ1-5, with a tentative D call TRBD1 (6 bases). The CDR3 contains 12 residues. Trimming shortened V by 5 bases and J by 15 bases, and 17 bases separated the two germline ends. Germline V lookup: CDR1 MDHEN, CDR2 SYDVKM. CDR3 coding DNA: TGTGCCAGCAGTAGGGGGACAAACGAGGCGCATTTT. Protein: CASSRGTNEAHF.